These 24 T cell receptor beta chains came from one sample sequenced in a study of early T cells in non-severe SARS-CoV-2 infection. MiXCR was run by TCRdb on the 5' RACE reads, yielding one entry per CDR3 protein. The sample has some 64,000 distinct CDR3 sequences; 20% are singletons. Sequences were derived from whole blood, sampled at baseline. All receptors come from an adult who was a healthcare worker with PCR-confirmed SARS-CoV-2 infection or an uninfected control (not recorded which).

CDR3 bases: TGCGCCAGCAGCCACCCCTGGACAGGGACGACTGAAGCTTTCTTT. Amino acid sequence: CASSHPWTGTTEAFF. The chain combines TRBV4-1 with TRBJ1-1; 8 nucleotides align to TRBD1. The junction had 8 bases not matched to a gene; V was cut back by 3 bases and J by 5 bases. Germline loops: CDR1 MGHRA, CDR2 YSYEKL. This CDR3 comprises 15 residues.

This clonotype was seen more than once but under ten times. The J gene is TRBJ2-2, the V gene TRBV9; D not certain. This CDR3 comprises 13 residues. Germline V gives CDR1 SGDLS, CDR2 YYNGEE. Trimming took 2 bases from V and 1 from J, leaving 3 bases between them. The CDR3 loop is CASSVRNTGELFF. The CDR3 coding sequence is TGTGCCAGCAGCGTGAGGAACACCGGGGAGCTGTTTTTT.

The chain joins TRBV20-1 to TRBJ2-1, with D possibly TRBD2 on 6 matching bases. Deletions cut 6 bases from V and 4 bases from J, with 10 bases between. Germline V gives CDR1 DFQATT, CDR2 SNEGSKA (reference sequence). The CDR3 totals 12 residues. CDR3 bases: TGCAGTGCCATACTAGCTTACAATGAGCAGTTCTTC. Protein product: CSAILAYNEQFF.

V is TRBV5-4 and J is TRBJ1-1; 8 nucleotides agree with TRBD1. The germline V gene encodes CDR1 SGHNT and CDR2 YYREEE (reference sequence). CDR3 length: 14 amino acids. V was pared by 4 bases and J by 1 base, with 3 bases of the junction left unmatched. The CDR3 sequence is CASSEDRENTEAFF. The CDR3, as DNA: TGTGCCAGCAGCGAGGACAGGGAGAACACTGAAGCTTTCTTT.

This clonotype qualifies as medium-sized (0.01 to 0.1%). V and J are TRBV9 and TRBJ2-3, with TRBD1 as a possible D gene (5 bases). Germline CDR1 reads SGDLS; CDR2 reads YYNGEE. The CDR3 runs 15 residues. V was clipped by 3 bases and J by 2 bases, with 13 bases between them. The CDR3 loop is CASSDLGHSTDTQYF. The CDR3 DNA sequence: TGTGCCAGCAGCGACCTAGGACATTCCACAGATACGCAGTATTTT.

J is TRBJ1-2 and V is TRBV19; a possible D gene is TRBD1 (6 bases). CDR3 length: 12 amino acids. Germline V lookup: CDR1 LNHDA, CDR2 SQIVND (reference sequence). V was cut by 3 bases and J by 8 bases, with 10 bases left in between. Here the CDR3 DNA reads TGTGCCAGTAGTATCAGGGGACGAGGCTACACCTTC. It encodes CASSIRGRGYTF.

J is TRBJ2-3 and V is TRBV6-1; D might be TRBD2 (7 bases). The length of the CDR3 is 17 residues. Germline assignment: CDR1 MNHNS and CDR2 SASEGT. The V and J ends lost 2 bases and 2 bases respectively, with 17 bases between them. The CDR3 spells CASSESLGGASTDTQYF. The CDR3 coding sequence is TGTGCCAGCAGTGAAAGTTTGGGGGGGGCGTCCACAGATACGCAGTATTTT.

This sequence joins TRBV10-2 and TRBJ1-1; TRBD1 is a possible D gene (6 bases). V was cut by 7 bases and J by 5 bases, with 14 bases left in between. The length of the CDR3 is 13 residues. The germline V gene encodes CDR1 WSHSY and CDR2 SAAADI. The CDR3 loop reads CASTGVGGTEAFF. The CDR3 DNA reads as TGCGCCAGCACAGGGGTAGGGGGGACTGAAGCTTTCTTT.

The table lists this clonotype with a few counts. The chain joins TRBV12-5 to TRBJ2-3; no clear D gene. Germline CDR1 reads LGHNT; CDR2 reads FRNRAP. This CDR3 has 12 amino acids. The ends were cut back, 1 base at V and 4 bases at J, with 3 bases in the middle. As DNA, the CDR3 is TGTGCTAGTGGTTTGGACCCAGATACGCAGTATTTT. It is translated as CASGLDPDTQYF.

The chain employs TRBV10-3 and TRBJ2-5, with 8 bases matching TRBD1. Trimming cost V 10 bases and J 0 bases; bases outside gene matches: 7. The CDR3 covers 14 residues. Per germline, CDR1 ENHRY and CDR2 SYGVKD. CDR3 amino acids: CATNGQGHQETQYF. As DNA, the CDR3 is TGTGCCACAAATGGACAGGGCCACCAAGAGACCCAGTACTTC.

This clonotype was observed a few times. The rearrangement uses TRBV30 and TRBJ1-2; D remains unclear. Per germline, CDR1 GTSNPN and CDR2 SVGIG (reference sequence). The CDR3 runs 12 residues. V lost 2 bases and J 6 bases, leaving 10 bases between the germline ends. The CDR3 here is CAWSPLVDGYTF. CDR3 coding DNA: TGTGCCTGGAGTCCCCTAGTTGATGGCTACACCTTC.

This chain links TRBV12-3 or TRBV12-4 with TRBJ1-1; D gene unclear. V lost 3 bases, J lost 4 bases, and 12 bases lay in between. The CDR3 totals 14 residues. CDR3 in DNA: TGTGCCAGCAGTTTCAACCCGAGACTCACTGAAGCTTTCTTT. This gives the protein CASSFNPRLTEAFF.

This chain uses TRBV7-9 with TRBJ2-7; 8 bases match TRBD2. The ends lost 5 bases at V and 1 base at J; junction bases unmatched: 4. Germline V gene sequence: CDR1 SEHNR, CDR2 FQNEAQ (reference sequence). The CDR3 sequence is 14 residues long. The CDR3 DNA is TGTGCCAGCAGCCGCGTAGCGGGATCCTACGAGCAGTACTTC. It encodes CASSRVAGSYEQYF.

CDR3 sequence reads: CASSSDGTAGDEQFF. The CDR3 nucleotides are TGCGCCAGCAGCTCCGACGGGACTGCTGGGGATGAGCAGTTCTTC. The V and J genes are TRBV5-1 and TRBJ2-1, with TRBD2 as a possible D gene (6 bases). V was pared by 3 bases and J by 8 bases, with 18 bases between. The germline V gene encodes CDR1 SGHRS and CDR2 YFSETQ. This CDR3 is 15 amino acids long.

This clonotype was picked up a small number of times. The CDR3 reads CSAEKRGRPYGYTF. For the CDR3, the DNA is TGCAGCGCGGAGAAAAGGGGGAGACCATATGGCTACACCTTC. The V gene is TRBV29-1, the J gene TRBJ1-2; D perhaps matches TRBD1 (6 bases). CDR3 length: 14 residues. V was trimmed by 7 bases and J by 5 bases, leaving 20 bases between them. Per the germline V gene, CDR1 is SQVTM and CDR2 is ANQGSEA.

This chain joins TRBV20-1 and TRBJ1-6; 7 bases line up with TRBD1. This CDR3 contains 16 residues. Germline V lookup: CDR1 DFQATT, CDR2 SNEGSKA (reference sequence). V was pared by 3 bases and J by 3 bases, with 8 bases of the junction left unmatched. CDR3 coding DNA: TGCAGTGCTAGGGCCACCGGGACAGACTATAATTCACCCCTCCACTTT. This codes for CSARATGTDYNSPLHF.

V and J are TRBV5-4 and TRBJ1-6; TRBD1 is a possible D gene (6 bases). Between the trimmed V and J ends, which lost 4 bases and 10 bases, there was a span of 15 bases. This CDR3 comprises 14 residues. The germline V gene encodes CDR1 SGHNT and CDR2 YYREEE (reference sequence). The CDR3 reads CASSTGTIGSPLHF. The CDR3 nucleotides are TGTGCCAGCAGCACAGGGACGATAGGGTCACCCCTCCACTTT.

The chain is built from TRBV5-1 and TRBJ2-3; weak D call: TRBD1 (6 bases). Trimming removed 4 bases from V and 2 bases from J, with 11 bases in between. The germline CDR1 and CDR2 sequences are SGHRS and YFSETQ. The CDR3 is 14 residues long. This CDR3 is CASSPDRTTDTQYF. CDR3 DNA sequence: TGCGCCAGCAGCCCGGACAGAACCACAGATACGCAGTATTTT.

The chain has TRBV12-3 or TRBV12-4 and TRBJ2-5; D is unclear. Trimming took 6 bases from V and 3 from J, leaving 11 bases between them. The CDR3 is 13 amino acids. In DNA, the CDR3 is TGTGCCAGCAGGTTCACAGTGAAAGAGACCCAGTACTTC. Its translation is CASRFTVKETQYF.

V usage is TRBV27 and J usage is TRBJ1-6; D perhaps matches TRBD1 (6 bases). CDR3 length equals 16 residues. CDR1 MNHEY and CDR2 SMNVEV come from the germline V gene (reference sequence). With 5 bases removed from V and 1 base from J, the gap between germline ends came to 12 bases. This chain's CDR3 is CASSRTGLSYNSPLHF. The CDR3, as DNA: TGTGCCAGCAGTAGAACAGGGTTATCCTATAATTCACCCCTCCACTTT.

The chain combines TRBV9 with TRBJ2-5; D is ambiguous. V was shortened by 5 bases and J by 1 base, with 9 bases between the two germline ends. Germline values: CDR1 SGDLS, CDR2 YYNGEE. The CDR3 has 13 amino acids. The CDR3 here is CASSKKFQETQYF. CDR3 DNA sequence: TGTGCCAGCAGTAAGAAATTCCAAGAGACCCAGTACTTC.

There are a few counts of this clonotype. The V call is TRBV7-2, the J call TRBJ1-1; the D gene is possibly TRBD1 (6 bases). The V end lost 6 bases, the J end lost 5 bases, and 19 bases lay between the germline ends. This CDR3 comprises 15 residues. Per germline, CDR1 SGHTA and CDR2 FQGNSA. The CDR3 sequence is CASSWGGAGVTEAFF. CDR3 nucleotides: TGTGCCAGCAGTTGGGGCGGAGCAGGGGTGACTGAAGCTTTCTTT.

A few counts support this clonotype. This chain links TRBV20-1 with TRBJ1-4; the D gene is possibly TRBD1 (6 bases). The CDR3 spans 14 residues. Trimming took 3 bases from V and 8 from J, leaving 16 bases between them. Germline-derived CDR1 and CDR2 are DFQATT and SNEGSKA (reference sequence). The CDR3 DNA is TGCAGTGCTAGGATTACAGGGAGCGACGAAAAACTGTTTTTT. It is translated as CSARITGSDEKLFF.

This clonotype was counted ten times or more. A read error may produce the germline difference seen at one junction end. V and J are TRBV7-2 and TRBJ2-1; 13 nucleotides match TRBD2. From germline, CDR1 is SGHTA and CDR2 FQGNSA. CDR3 size: 15 residues. DNA for the CDR3: TGCGCCAGCAGCTGGGGACTAGCGGGGATGGATGAGCAGTTCTTC. Protein: CASSWGLAGMDEQFF.